A single sample is the source of the 26 T cell receptor beta chains below, sequenced in a study of T cell responses to AZD1222 COVID-19 vaccine. Using immunoSEQ multiplex PCR, the repertoire was profiled, and TCRdb retains in-frame clones only, with some absent. Of 90,000 to 150,000 clones in the sample, about 85% were seen once. The sequencing used peripheral blood, collected 28 days after the second AZD1222 dose. These receptors were taken from an adult who received the AZD1222 COVID-19 vaccine.

The V call is TRBV7-3, the J call TRBJ2-3; D is uncertain. CDR3 length: 14 residues. Germline values: CDR1 SGHTA, CDR2 FQGTGA. Trimming removed 2 bases at V and 1 base at J, with 7 bases between. In DNA, the CDR3 is TGTGCCAGCAGCTTACGGGCGGGCACAGATACGCAGTATTTT. It yields the protein CASSLRAGTDTQYF.

CDR3 DNA: TGTGCCAGCAGCTGGCGGACAGGGGGCACAGATACGCAGTATTTT. Translation: CASSWRTGGTDTQYF. The chain recombines TRBV11-2 with TRBJ2-3; 9 nucleotides align to TRBD1. Germline V gives CDR1 SGHAT, CDR2 FQNNGV. The CDR3 totals 15 residues. V dropped 4 bases and J dropped 1; count of bases not matched to a gene: 3.

CDR3 nucleotide sequence: TGTGCCAGCAGCTTAGCGGGGACAGGGGGCACTGAAGCTTTCTTT. Amino acid sequence: CASSLAGTGGTEAFF. V is TRBV7-9 and J is TRBJ1-1; TRBD1 matches 11 bases. CDR3 size: 15 residues. The germline CDR1 and CDR2 sequences are SEHNR and FQNEAQ (reference sequence). The trim removed 0 bases at V and 4 bases at J, leaving 1 base unmatched.

The V gene is TRBV7-9, the J gene TRBJ1-2; 9 bases map to TRBD1. Germline V gene sequence: CDR1 SEHNR, CDR2 FQNEAQ (reference sequence). V lost 3 bases and J lost 2; bases outside the gene matches: 1. The CDR3 runs to 14 residues. The CDR3 nucleotides read TGTGCCAGCAGCTTGGGACAGGGAAACTATGGCTACACCTTC. Its translation is CASSLGQGNYGYTF.

The chain employs TRBV5-8 and TRBJ1-6; D gene ambiguous. V lost 7 bases, J lost 9 bases, and 14 bases lay in between. The CDR3 extends over 13 amino acids. Germline V gene data show CDR1 as SGHTS and CDR2 as YDEGEE. CDR3 sequence: CASAAGGFSPLHF. The CDR3 DNA reads TGTGCCAGCGCCGCCGGTGGGTTTTCACCCCTCCACTTT.

The chain joins TRBV7-2 to TRBJ2-3, with a possible D match to TRBD2 (6 bases). V lost 6 bases to trimming and J lost 0 bases, with 16 bases between them. The CDR3 loop spans 16 amino acids. Germline CDR1 is SGHTA and CDR2 is FQGNSA. CDR3 DNA sequence: TGTGCCAGCAGAGTGGGGCGGGGTGACAGCACAGATACGCAGTATTTT. Its protein product is CASRVGRGDSTDTQYF.

For this clone: Other nucleotide sequences from this sample produce the same CDR3. The J gene is TRBJ1-5, the V gene TRBV12-3 or TRBV12-4, with D possibly TRBD1 on 5 matching bases. CDR3 size: 13 residues. V lost 2 bases, J lost 4 bases, and 6 bases lay in between. CDR3 region: CASSLQGNQPQHF. DNA of the CDR3: TGTGCCAGCAGTTTACAGGGAAATCAGCCCCAGCATTTT.

The chain carries TRBV29-1 and TRBJ2-3; 13 bases are shared with TRBD2. V gave up 8 bases and J gave up 1 base; unmatched junction bases: 3. Germline-derived CDR1 and CDR2 are SQVTM and ANQGSEA. There are 14 residues in the CDR3. In nucleotides, the CDR3 is TGCAGCACTGGACTAGCGGGGGGCACAGATACGCAGTATTTT. Residues: CSTGLAGGTDTQYF.

The V gene is TRBV18, the J gene TRBJ1-6; TRBD1 is a possible D gene (5 bases). V was clipped by 3 bases and J by 11 bases, with 17 bases between them. This CDR3 has 15 amino acids. Germline values: CDR1 KGHSH, CDR2 LQKENI. The CDR3 nucleotides are TGTGCCAGCTCACCCACCGGGCAGGGCACGGCACCCCTCCACTTT. This sequence encodes CASSPTGQGTAPLHF.

This chain links TRBV5-6 with TRBJ2-5, with D perhaps given as TRBD1 or TRBD2 (6 bases each). The CDR3 extends over 15 amino acids. Trimming stripped 4 bases from V and 4 bases from J, with 17 bases between. Germline V lookup: CDR1 SGHDT, CDR2 YYEEEE. CDR3 sequence: CASSLVSGAIETQYF. The CDR3 nucleotides read TGTGCCAGCAGCCTGGTGTCGGGGGCAATAGAGACCCAGTACTTC.

In its sample, this clone was seen a few times. This chain joins TRBV19 and TRBJ2-7; a possible D gene is TRBD2 (5 bases). Between the trimmed V and J ends, which lost 1 base and 12 bases, there was a span of 19 bases. Looked up from germline, CDR1 is LNHDA and CDR2 is SQIVND (reference sequence). The CDR3 loop spans 14 amino acids. The DNA of the CDR3 is TGTGCCAGTAGTATAGGCAGGACTTTCCTGAGGTGGTACTTC. Translation: CASSIGRTFLRWYF. The variable domain in full, completed from reference TRBV19 and TRBJ2-7, reads DGGITQSPKYLFRKEGQNVTLSCEQNLNHDAMYWYRQDPGQGLRLIYYSQIVNDFQKGDIAEGYSVSREKKESFPLTVTSAQKNPTAFYLCASSIGRTFLRWYFGPGTRLTVT.

The V call is TRBV7-2, the J call TRBJ1-2; 7 nucleotides agree with TRBD1. Unmatched junction bases numbered 14, after V lost 5 bases and J lost 8 bases. This CDR3 is 15 amino acids long. The germline CDR1 and CDR2 sequences are SGHTA and FQGNSA. CDR3 DNA: TGTGCCAGCAGCATTAACAGGGGAGCGTATGGAGGCTACACCTTC. Translated, it gives CASSINRGAYGGYTF.

The rearrangement uses TRBV6-5 and TRBJ1-1; D uncertain. The germline V and J ends were trimmed by 10 bases and 1 base, with 13 bases remaining between them. The CDR3 extends over 13 amino acids. CDR1 and CDR2 (germline): MNHEY, SVGAGI. Here the CDR3 DNA reads TGTGCCAACAGCCGTACAGAGAACACTGAAGCTTTCTTT. This translates into CANSRTENTEAFF.

The chain couples TRBV6-5 to TRBJ2-7; 7 positions match TRBD1. V was pared by 5 bases and J by 12 bases, with 13 bases of the junction left unmatched. This CDR3 region has 13 residues. Looked up from germline, CDR1 is MNHEY and CDR2 is SVGAGI. Written as DNA, the CDR3 is TGTGCCAGCAGTAAGGACAGGTCATACGCTCCGTACTTC. Translating it yields CASSKDRSYAPYF.

V gene TRBV5-1 combines with J gene TRBJ1-1, with 7 bases identical to TRBD1. This CDR3 comprises 14 residues. V gave up 3 bases and J gave up 3 bases; unmatched junction bases: 5. CDR1 and CDR2 from the germline V gene are SGHRS and YFSETQ. CDR3 DNA: TGCGCCAGCAGCTATGGACAGGCAGACACTGAAGCTTTCTTT. This encodes CASSYGQADTEAFF.

V and J are TRBV5-6 and TRBJ1-2; 7 bases align to TRBD1. The ends lost 3 bases at V and 1 base at J; junction bases unmatched: 6. Per germline, CDR1 SGHDT and CDR2 YYEEEE. The CDR3 sequence is 15 residues long. The CDR3, as DNA: TGTGCCAGCAGCTCTCGGACAGGTTTTAACTATGGCTACACCTTC. Amino acids: CASSSRTGFNYGYTF.

CDR3 bases: TGTGCCAGCAGCCAATTATATAGCGGGGGGGCCACAGATACGCAGTATTTT. Its protein is CASSQLYSGGATDTQYF. The chain is built from TRBV3-1 (or the pseudogene TRBV3-2) and TRBJ2-3; 11 positions agree with TRBD2. The CDR3 is 17 residues long. With V trimmed by 2 bases and J by 2 bases, 6 bases remained unmatched. Germline V gene lookup returns CDR1 LGHDT and CDR2 YNNKEL (reference sequence).

The V and J genes are TRBV5-4 and TRBJ2-3, with D perhaps matching TRBD2 (5 bases). The CDR3 loop spans 14 amino acids. Deletions cut 0 bases from V and 5 bases from J, with 10 bases between. Germline V gene data show CDR1 as SGHNT and CDR2 as YYREEE (reference sequence). The CDR3 sequence is CASSLGGKGDTQYF. The CDR3 DNA is TGTGCCAGCAGCTTGGGAGGGAAAGGAGATACGCAGTATTTT.

This clone was counted a single time. The rearrangement joins TRBV2 to TRBJ1-6; D is unclear. Trimming pared 4 bases from V and 10 bases from J, leaving 8 bases between. CDR1 SNHLY and CDR2 FYNNEI come from the germline V gene. The CDR3 contains 12 residues. The chain's CDR3 is CASSGVESPLHF. DNA for the CDR3: TGTGCCAGCAGTGGGGTGGAGTCACCCCTCCACTTT.

The V and J genes are TRBV5-6 and TRBJ1-1; 7 bases are shared with TRBD1. Trimming at V came to 4 bases and at J to 1 base, leaving 7 bases not matched to a gene. The CDR3 spans 15 residues. Germline-derived CDR1 and CDR2 are SGHDT and YYEEEE. The CDR3 DNA is TGTGCCAGCAGCGGATGGGACAGACAGAACACTGAAGCTTTCTTT. This encodes CASSGWDRQNTEAFF.

The chain carries TRBV6-5 and TRBJ1-6; no definite D call. Trimming shortened V by 0 bases and J by 9 bases, and 15 bases separated the two germline ends. The CDR3 is 16 amino acids. CDR1 and CDR2 (germline): MNHEY, SVGAGI. The CDR3 reads CASSYSKEPLSSPLHF. The CDR3 DNA reads TGTGCCAGCAGTTACTCCAAAGAGCCCTTGAGTTCACCCCTCCACTTT.

The J gene is TRBJ1-2, the V gene TRBV11-2; 8 nucleotides agree with TRBD1. V was pared by 1 base and J by 4 bases, with 2 bases of the junction left unmatched. From germline, CDR1 is SGHAT and CDR2 FQNNGV. The CDR3 totals 14 residues. This CDR3 is CASSLVRGPYGYTF. CDR3 sequence (DNA): TGTGCCAGCAGCTTAGTCAGGGGGCCCTATGGCTACACCTTC.

The V call is TRBV29-1, the J call TRBJ1-6; D unclear. Trimming took off 6 bases at V and 6 bases at J, with 15 bases between the two ends. CDR3 length: 14 amino acids. The germline V gene encodes CDR1 SQVTM and CDR2 ANQGSEA. This chain's CDR3 is CSVDQTVTNSPLHF. DNA of the CDR3: TGCAGCGTCGACCAGACCGTAACTAATTCACCCCTCCACTTT.

The V and J genes are TRBV28 and TRBJ2-3, with 9 bases that match TRBD2. Germline CDR1 MDHEN, CDR2 SYDVKM. This CDR3 region has 17 residues. The junction had 12 bases not matched to a gene; V was cut back by 3 bases and J by 5 bases. The CDR3 is CASSFSAAGGRQDTQYF. The DNA for the CDR3 is TGTGCCAGCAGTTTCTCCGCGGCGGGGGGGCGGCAAGATACGCAGTATTTT.

V gene TRBV29-1 combines with J gene TRBJ1-2; D ambiguous. Trimming stripped 0 bases from V and 6 bases from J, with 5 bases between. Per germline, CDR1 SQVTM and CDR2 ANQGSEA. The CDR3 loop spans 11 amino acids. The CDR3 here is CSVEDFDGYTF. As DNA, the CDR3 is TGCAGCGTTGAAGATTTTGATGGCTACACCTTC.

The sample holds one count of this clone. The chain combines TRBV14 with TRBJ1-2; D is uncertain. The CDR3 loop spans 14 amino acids. V lost 0 bases and J 8 bases, leaving 13 bases between the germline ends. Germline V gene data show CDR1 as SGHDN and CDR2 as FVKESK. The CDR3 reads CASSQDWADNGYTF. The CDR3 DNA sequence: TGTGCCAGCAGCCAAGATTGGGCTGACAACGGCTACACCTTC.